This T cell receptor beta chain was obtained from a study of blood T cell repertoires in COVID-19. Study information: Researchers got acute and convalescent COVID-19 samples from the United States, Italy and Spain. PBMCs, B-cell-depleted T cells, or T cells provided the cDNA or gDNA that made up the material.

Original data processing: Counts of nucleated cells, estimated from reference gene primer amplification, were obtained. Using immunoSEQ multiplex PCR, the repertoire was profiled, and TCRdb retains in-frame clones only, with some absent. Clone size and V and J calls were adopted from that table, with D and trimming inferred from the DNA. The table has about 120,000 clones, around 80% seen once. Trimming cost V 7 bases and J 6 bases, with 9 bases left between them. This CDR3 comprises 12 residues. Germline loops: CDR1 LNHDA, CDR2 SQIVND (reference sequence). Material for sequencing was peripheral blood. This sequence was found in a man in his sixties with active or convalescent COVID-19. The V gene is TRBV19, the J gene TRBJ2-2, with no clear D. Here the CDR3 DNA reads TGTGCCAGTAACTTTTATGCCGGGGAGCTGTTTTTT. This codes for CASNFYAGELFF.